This is a list of T cell receptor beta chains from one sample in a study of metastatic and nonmetastatic thyroid tumors. Through MiXCR, TCRdb re-clonotyped the PCR reads. The repertoire holds roughly 58,000 clones, about 3.8% seen once, with under 25% in the top ten. What was sequenced was blood. These receptors all come from a female donor with papillary thyroid cancer or a benign thyroid nodule (not recorded which). Some clones in this sample may be carry-over from other donors' samples. The CDR3 runs from the conserved cysteine through the conserved F or W. Each record gives: J gene, V gene, D gene, clone size, CDR3 protein, CDR3 DNA. The D gene is left open where the match is weak. The size field is filled for only some rows; it gives once, few, many or a size class.

J gene: TRBJ2-7; V gene: TRBV12-3/TRBV12-4; D gene: -; clone size: many; CDR3 protein: CASSLERGGSSSYEQYF; CDR3 DNA: TGTGCCAGCAGTTTAGAAAGGGGAGGTTCAAGCTCCTACGAGCAGTACTTC
J gene: TRBJ2-1; V gene: TRBV5-5; D gene: -; clone size: many; CDR3 protein: CASSWTGYNEQFF; CDR3 DNA: TGTGCCAGCAGCTGGACTGGATACAATGAGCAGTTCTTC
J gene: TRBJ2-5; V gene: TRBV5-1; D gene: -; clone size: many; CDR3 protein: CASSRWTEETQYF; CDR3 DNA: TGCGCCAGCAGCAGGTGGACAGAAGAGACCCAGTACTTC
J gene: TRBJ2-1; V gene: TRBV15; D gene: -; clone size: many; CDR3 protein: CATSRDRGSSSYNEQFF; CDR3 DNA: TGTGCCACCAGCAGAGATAGGGGCAGTAGCTCCTACAATGAGCAGTTCTTC
J gene: TRBJ1-6; V gene: TRBV28; D gene: TRBD1; clone size: -; CDR3 protein: CASSFMEGAGPGSPLHF; CDR3 DNA: TGTGCCAGCAGTTTTATGGAGGGGGCAGGGCCCGGGTCACCCCTCCACTTT
J gene: TRBJ1-2; V gene: TRBV3-1; D gene: -; clone size: many; CDR3 protein: CASKGSGGYTF; CDR3 DNA: TGTGCCAGCAAAGGGTCGGGAGGCTACACCTTC
J gene: TRBJ2-2; V gene: TRBV24-1; D gene: -; clone size: -; CDR3 protein: CATSDLAPPNTGELFF; CDR3 DNA: TGTGCCACCAGTGATTTGGCCCCACCGAACACCGGGGAGCTGTTTTTT
J gene: TRBJ2-5; V gene: TRBV12-3/TRBV12-4; D gene: TRBD2; clone size: -; CDR3 protein: CASTLTSGVTDTQYF; CDR3 DNA: TGTGCCAGCACTTTGACTAGCGGGGTCACGGACACCCAGTACTTC
J gene: TRBJ1-1; V gene: TRBV7-9; D gene: -; clone size: many; CDR3 protein: CASSLDRRRNTEAFF; CDR3 DNA: TGTGCCAGCAGTCTTGACAGGCGACGGAACACTGAAGCTTTCTTT
J gene: TRBJ2-1; V gene: TRBV12-3/TRBV12-4; D gene: -; clone size: many; CDR3 protein: CASSSTAGFEQFF; CDR3 DNA: TGTGCCAGCAGTTCCACGGCTGGGTTTGAGCAGTTCTTC
J gene: TRBJ2-7; V gene: TRBV5-4; D gene: -; clone size: many; CDR3 protein: CASSLRGGNEQYF; CDR3 DNA: TGTGCCAGCAGCCTACGTGGGGGGAACGAGCAGTACTTC
J gene: TRBJ2-1; V gene: TRBV7-3; D gene: -; clone size: -; CDR3 protein: CANGLGIGIPNEQFF; CDR3 DNA: TGTGCCAACGGGCTTGGTATCGGGATTCCCAATGAGCAGTTCTTC
J gene: TRBJ2-1; V gene: TRBV19; D gene: -; clone size: many; CDR3 protein: CASTRITSYNEQFF; CDR3 DNA: TGTGCCAGTACTAGGATTACCTCCTACAATGAGCAGTTCTTC
J gene: TRBJ2-7; V gene: TRBV18; D gene: TRBD1; clone size: many; CDR3 protein: CASSFGTGDEQYF; CDR3 DNA: TGTGCCAGCTCATTCGGGACAGGGGACGAGCAGTACTTC
J gene: TRBJ2-2; V gene: TRBV5-1; D gene: -; clone size: many; CDR3 protein: CASSFGRGDTTGELFF; CDR3 DNA: TGCGCCAGCAGCTTCGGCAGGGGGGATACCACCGGGGAGCTGTTTTTT
J gene: TRBJ2-1; V gene: TRBV24-1; D gene: -; clone size: many; CDR3 protein: CATSDLQYRGNEQFF; CDR3 DNA: TGTGCCACCAGTGATTTGCAATACCGGGGTAATGAGCAGTTCTTC
J gene: TRBJ1-2; V gene: TRBV6-1; D gene: -; clone size: few; CDR3 protein: CARIRSAGSGTNYGYTF; CDR3 DNA: TGTGCCAGAATTAGGTCGGCAGGGTCAGGGACTAACTATGGATACACCTTC
J gene: TRBJ1-5; V gene: TRBV24-1; D gene: -; clone size: many; CDR3 protein: CATSEPMRSNQPQHF; CDR3 DNA: TGTGCCACCAGTGAACCAATGCGGAGCAATCAGCCCCAGCATTTT
J gene: TRBJ2-2; V gene: TRBV11-3; D gene: TRBD1; clone size: many; CDR3 protein: CASSLGQGRMSTGELFF; CDR3 DNA: TGTGCCAGCAGCCTGGGACAGGGACGGATGAGCACCGGGGAGCTGTTTTTT
J gene: TRBJ2-5; V gene: TRBV2; D gene: -; clone size: many; CDR3 protein: CASSGVGKETQYF; CDR3 DNA: TGTGCCAGCAGTGGGGTCGGTAAGGAGACCCAGTACTTC
J gene: TRBJ1-1; V gene: TRBV6-2/TRBV6-3; D gene: -; clone size: many; CDR3 protein: CASSPSGGPKAFF; CDR3 DNA: TGTGCCAGCAGCCCTTCGGGGGGACCAAAAGCTTTCTTT
J gene: TRBJ1-1; V gene: TRBV30; D gene: -; clone size: -; CDR3 protein: CAWSRRRNTEAFF; CDR3 DNA: TGTGCCTGGAGTCGACGGAGAAACACTGAAGCTTTCTTT
J gene: TRBJ1-1; V gene: TRBV7-9; D gene: -; clone size: few; CDR3 protein: CASSLGWALSTEAFF; CDR3 DNA: TGTGCCAGCAGCTTAGGGTGGGCCTTAAGTACTGAAGCTTTCTTT
J gene: TRBJ2-3; V gene: TRBV20-1; D gene: TRBD2; clone size: many; CDR3 protein: CSARAPGLAPDTQYF; CDR3 DNA: TGCAGTGCTAGGGCCCCGGGACTAGCCCCAGATACGCAGTATTTT